A single sample gave rise to the 24 T cell receptor beta chains below, sequenced in a study of cytomegalovirus exposure and HLA in healthy donors. PCR involved 60 Vbeta and 13 Jbeta primers. Assay: immunoSEQ multiplex PCR; the TCRdb copy retains only in-frame clones and omits some. The repertoire holds 150,000 to 200,000 clones, with 77% as singletons. What was sequenced was PBMCs. The receptor set was obtained from a man aged 18 to 29 in good health and CMV-seronegative.

This clone occurred once. V and J are TRBV7-9 and TRBJ1-2; TRBD1 might be the D (6 bases). The CDR3 length is 15 residues. Trimming pared 2 bases from V and 2 bases from J, leaving 12 bases between. Per germline, CDR1 SEHNR and CDR2 FQNEAQ (reference sequence). The CDR3 protein is CASSLMGHQNYGYTF. As DNA, the CDR3 is TGTGCCAGCAGCTTAATGGGACATCAAAACTATGGCTACACCTTC.

The chain links TRBV29-1 to TRBJ2-5, with D tentatively TRBD2 (6 bases). The J call may be faulty, since TRBJ2-7 better matches the DNA end. Germline CDR1 reads SQVTM; CDR2 reads ANQGSEA. The CDR3 covers 13 residues. This chain's CDR3 is CSVENPGRYEQYF. The DNA for the CDR3 is TGCAGCGTTGAAAATCCAGGGAGGTACGAGCAGTACTTC.

This clone appeared a single time. The chain uses TRBV7-2 and TRBJ1-5; the match to TRBD1 covers 7 bases. This CDR3 comprises 16 residues. Germline-derived CDR1 and CDR2 are SGHTA and FQGNSA. V shed 2 bases and J 6 bases; nucleotides not matched to a gene: 10. As DNA, the CDR3 is TGTGCCAGCAGCTTATTGGGCACAAACAGGGGTCAGCCCCAGCATTTT. It specifies CASSLLGTNRGQPQHF.

The chain links TRBV6-6 to TRBJ1-5; D is unclear. The CDR3 runs to 14 residues. Germline-derived CDR1 and CDR2 are MNHNY and SVGAGI (reference sequence). Trimming took 5 bases from V and 1 from J, leaving 9 bases between them. The DNA for the CDR3 is TGTGCCAGCAGTCCTATGCTGAGCAATCAGCCCCAGCATTTT. As protein: CASSPMLSNQPQHF.

The chain uses TRBV4-3 and TRBJ2-7; D may be TRBD2 (7 bases). V shed 0 bases and J shed 4 bases, with 13 bases lying between them. This CDR3 spans 15 amino acids. Per germline, CDR1 LGHNA and CDR2 YSLEER. In DNA, the CDR3 is TGCGCCAGCAGCCAAGATCAGGGGACTACTTACGAGCAGTACTTC. Translating it yields CASSQDQGTTYEQYF.

The rearrangement uses TRBV30 and TRBJ2-1; tentatively, D is TRBD2 (5 bases). V lost 0 bases to trimming and J lost 3 bases, with 9 bases between them. CDR1 and CDR2 (germline): GTSNPN, SVGIG (reference sequence). The CDR3 spans 14 residues. Here the CDR3 DNA reads TGTGCCTGGAGTGTTCAGCGGAACTACAATGAGCAGTTCTTC. Translation: CAWSVQRNYNEQFF.

As regards this clone: One end of the junction varies from germline; a read error may be responsible. This chain connects TRBV7-9 to TRBJ1-1, with unresolved D. From germline, CDR1 is SEHNR and CDR2 FQNEAQ (reference sequence). The CDR3 runs 13 residues. CDR3: CSSSFITNTEAFF. Here the CDR3 DNA reads TGTTCCAGCAGCTTCATAACTAACACTGAAGCTTTCTTT.

Remarks on this clone: The missing conserved phenylalanine or tryptophan at the end of this CDR3 makes a read error likely. CDR3 coding DNA: TGTGCCAGCAGCCCACTCCGGGACAGAGGCAATCAGCCCCAGCATTGT. Protein product: CASSPLRDRGNQPQHC. The genes are TRBV7-8 and TRBJ1-5; 7 nucleotides match TRBD1. The CDR3 is made up of 16 amino acids. The germline V gene has CDR1 SGHVS and CDR2 FQNEAQ. The J segment lost 2 bases and the V segment lost 5 bases, leaving 9 bases of the junction unmatched.

The J gene is TRBJ1-4, the V gene TRBV7-9; D is ambiguous. CDR1 and CDR2 from the germline V gene are SEHNR and FQNEAQ (reference sequence). The CDR3 totals 15 residues. V was trimmed by 6 bases and J by 6 bases, leaving 17 bases between them. As DNA, the CDR3 is TGTGCCAGCAGTAACGAACTAGGCGACTATGAAAAACTGTTTTTT. Protein product: CASSNELGDYEKLFF.

The CDR3, as DNA: TGTGCCAGCAGTTTCTCCGGGTTCCAAGAGACCCAGTACTTC. It translates to CASSFSGFQETQYF. The chain combines TRBV6-6 with TRBJ2-5, with D uncertain. From germline, CDR1 is MNHNY and CDR2 SVGAGI (reference sequence). V was trimmed by 4 bases and J by 1 base, leaving 10 bases between them. There are 14 residues in the CDR3.

This clone was detected only once. The genes are TRBV6-1 and TRBJ1-1, with D perhaps matching TRBD1 (6 bases). CDR1 is MNHNS and CDR2 is SASEGT in the germline V gene. V lost 2 bases and J 4 bases, leaving 14 bases between the germline ends. This CDR3 contains 15 residues. In DNA form, the CDR3 reads TGTGCCAGCAGTGAATTAGGGGGAAGGAGCACTGAAGCTTTCTTT. Its protein product is CASSELGGRSTEAFF.

The chain couples TRBV2 to TRBJ2-7; tentative D call: TRBD2 (6 bases). The V end was cut by 6 bases, the J end by 5 bases, with 11 bases between. The germline CDR1 and CDR2 sequences are SNHLY and FYNNEI. The CDR3 is 12 residues long. CDR3 coding DNA: TGTGCCAGCAGGGCTCCGGGAGACGAGCAGTACTTC. Its protein product is CASRAPGDEQYF.

This clone turned up a few times. V is TRBV7-9 and J is TRBJ2-7; TRBD1 aligns across 7 bases. Germline CDR1 reads SEHNR; CDR2 reads FQNEAQ (reference sequence). The junction had 11 bases not matched to a gene; V was cut back by 10 bases and J by 5 bases. The CDR3 totals 13 residues. For the CDR3, the DNA is TGTGCCACAAAACAGGGGAATTCCCACGAGCAGTACTTC. It specifies CATKQGNSHEQYF.

The rearrangement joins TRBV2 to TRBJ1-2; TRBD1 might be the D (5 bases). This CDR3 spans 10 amino acids. Looked up from germline, CDR1 is SNHLY and CDR2 is FYNNEI. The V end was cut by 7 bases, the J end by 8 bases, with 8 bases between. The CDR3 coding sequence is TGTGCCAGCACCTCAGGGGGCTACACCTTC. It codes for CASTSGGYTF.

There are a few counts of this clone. Distinct nucleotide sequences in the sample also encode this CDR3. The chain joins TRBV7-2 to TRBJ2-5; weak D call: TRBD2 (5 bases). CDR1 and CDR2 (germline): SGHTA, FQGNSA. Trimming shortened V by 1 base and J by 1 base, and 7 bases separated the two germline ends. This CDR3 is 14 amino acids long. The CDR3 region is CASSLGGSQETQYF. The CDR3 bases are TGTGCCAGCAGCTTAGGTGGGAGCCAAGAGACCCAGTACTTC.

The chain joins TRBV5-6 to TRBJ1-2, with TRBD1 as a possible D gene (5 bases). CDR3 length: 13 residues. The V and J ends lost 2 bases and 4 bases respectively, with 9 bases between them. Germline V gene lookup returns CDR1 SGHDT and CDR2 YYEEEE. CDR3 in amino acids: CASSFGGTYGYTF. The CDR3 DNA is TGTGCCAGCAGCTTTGGCGGGACCTATGGCTACACCTTC.

This clone was seen a few times. DNA for the CDR3: TGTGCCAGCAGGCGGCACGGGGAAGGTGGTACTGAAGCTTTCTTT. Amino acids: CASRRHGEGGTEAFF. The chain employs TRBV6-1 and TRBJ1-1; D uncertain. The CDR3 is 15 amino acids. CDR1 and CDR2 (germline): MNHNS, SASEGT. V was pared by 6 bases and J by 5 bases, with 19 bases between.

This clone showed up just a few times. This rearrangement joins TRBV29-1 to TRBJ2-1, with TRBD1 matching over 7 bases. V dropped 6 bases and J dropped 3; count of bases not matched to a gene: 11. The germline V gene has CDR1 SQVTM and CDR2 ANQGSEA. The CDR3 has 15 residues. The CDR3 reads CSVLFPGQFYNEQFF. The CDR3 region has the DNA TGCAGCGTCCTATTCCCGGGACAGTTCTACAATGAGCAGTTCTTC.

V is TRBV5-5 and J is TRBJ2-7; the match to TRBD2 covers 8 bases. Germline CDR1 and CDR2: SGHKS and YYEKEE (reference sequence). The V gene end was trimmed by 7 bases and the J gene end by 7 bases; junction bases not matched to a gene: 10. The CDR3 runs 13 residues. This CDR3 is CASLGGGLPEQYF. CDR3 nucleotide sequence: TGTGCCAGCCTGGGCGGGGGGCTCCCGGAGCAGTACTTC. Combining the CDR3 with reference TRBV5-5 and TRBJ2-7 gives the whole variable domain DAGVTQSPTHLIKTRGQQVTLRCSPISGHKSVSWYQQVLGQGPQFIFQYYEKEERGRGNFPDRFSARQFPNYSSELNVNALLLGDSALYLCASLGGGLPEQYFGPGTRLTVT.

This rearrangement joins TRBV13 to TRBJ2-7; D possibly corresponds to TRBD1 (5 bases). V lost 0 bases and J lost 2, with 8 bases in between. Germline lookup yields CDR1 PRHDT and CDR2 FYEKMQ (reference sequence). The CDR3 covers 14 residues. CDR3 in amino acids: CASSLGGQPYEQYF. DNA for the CDR3: TGTGCCAGCAGCTTAGGGGGGCAACCCTACGAGCAGTACTTC.

This clone has more than one count but fewer than ten. A junction end diverges from the germline sequence, so it may reflect a read error. The chain carries TRBV7-2 and TRBJ1-1; 8 positions match TRBD1. CDR1 is SGHTA, CDR2 FQGNSA, per germline. The CDR3 runs to 15 residues. CDR3 coding DNA: TGTGCCAGCAGTTTACAGGGGGTGCGGAACCCTGAAGCTTTCTTT. Translating gives CASSLQGVRNPEAFF.

V gene TRBV4-3 combines with J gene TRBJ2-4, with D unresolved. The ends were cut back, 0 bases at V and 0 bases at J, with 9 bases in the middle. In germline, CDR1 is LGHNA, CDR2 YSLEER. The CDR3 sequence is 16 residues long. The CDR3 sequence: CASSQDTAVAKNIQYF. The CDR3 DNA reads as TGCGCCAGCAGCCAAGATACAGCAGTAGCCAAAAACATTCAGTACTTC.

This rearrangement joins TRBV5-4 to TRBJ2-5; 11 bases map to TRBD2. With V trimmed by 4 bases and J by 5 bases, 13 bases remained unmatched. The CDR3 length is 17 residues. CDR1 is SGHNT, CDR2 YYREEE, per germline (reference sequence). The DNA of the CDR3 is TGTGCCAGCAGCCCTTCTAGCGGGGGGCCCGGCCGGGAGACCCAGTACTTC. Translating it yields CASSPSSGGPGRETQYF.

This clone was seen a few times. V usage is TRBV9 and J usage is TRBJ2-1; 7 bases agree with TRBD2. The CDR3 has 15 amino acids. Trimming at V came to 4 bases and at J to 0 bases, leaving 4 bases not matched to a gene. Germline lookup yields CDR1 SGDLS and CDR2 YYNGEE. This CDR3 is CASSQSGNSYNEQFF. The CDR3 region has the DNA TGTGCCAGCAGCCAGAGCGGGAACTCCTACAATGAGCAGTTCTTC.